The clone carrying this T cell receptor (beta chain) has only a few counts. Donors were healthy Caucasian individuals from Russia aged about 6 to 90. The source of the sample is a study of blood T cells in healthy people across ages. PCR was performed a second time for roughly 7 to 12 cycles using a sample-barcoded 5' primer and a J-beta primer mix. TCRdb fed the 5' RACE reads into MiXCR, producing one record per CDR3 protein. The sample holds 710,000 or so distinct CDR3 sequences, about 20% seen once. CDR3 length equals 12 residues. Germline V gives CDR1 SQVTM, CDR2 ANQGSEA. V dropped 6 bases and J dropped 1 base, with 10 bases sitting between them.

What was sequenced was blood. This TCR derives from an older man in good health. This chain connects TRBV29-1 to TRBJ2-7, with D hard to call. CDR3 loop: CSVGIVSYEQYF. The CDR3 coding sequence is TGCAGCGTCGGAATAGTTTCCTACGAGCAGTACTTC.